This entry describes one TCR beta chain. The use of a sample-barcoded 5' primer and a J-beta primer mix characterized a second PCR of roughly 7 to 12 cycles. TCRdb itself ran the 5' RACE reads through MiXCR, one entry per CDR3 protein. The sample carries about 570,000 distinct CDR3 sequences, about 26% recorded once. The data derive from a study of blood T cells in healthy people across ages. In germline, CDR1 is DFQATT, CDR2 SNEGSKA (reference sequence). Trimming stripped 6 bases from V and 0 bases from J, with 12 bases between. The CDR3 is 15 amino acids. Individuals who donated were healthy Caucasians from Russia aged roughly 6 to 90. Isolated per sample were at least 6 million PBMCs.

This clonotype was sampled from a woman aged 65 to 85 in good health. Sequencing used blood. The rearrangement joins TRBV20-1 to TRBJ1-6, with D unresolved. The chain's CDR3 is CSAMNGSSYNSPLHF. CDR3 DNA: TGCAGTGCCATGAATGGAAGCTCCTATAATTCACCCCTCCACTTT.